The 11 T cell receptor beta chains in this list originate from one sample, sequenced in a study of blood T cells in healthy people across ages. PCR was performed a second time for roughly 7 to 11 cycles using a sample-barcoded 5' primer and a J-beta primer mix. Using its own MiXCR run on the 5' RACE reads, TCRdb lists one record per CDR3 protein. This sample has roughly 800,000 distinct CDR3 sequences, with approximately 25% found just once. These sequences were also reported in another study, on T cells of mothers and their children.

The sample consisted of blood. These receptors all stem from a boy between 10 and 17 years old in good health.

This chain connects TRBV6-1 to TRBJ2-3; TRBD2 aligns across 11 bases. Unmatched junction bases numbered 7, after V lost 5 bases and J lost 0 bases. CDR1 and CDR2 from the germline V gene are MNHNS and SASEGT. The CDR3 is 17 amino acids. The DNA of the CDR3 is TGTGCCAGCAGTCCGACTCTAGCGGGAGGCAGCACAGATACGCAGTATTTT. This translates into CASSPTLAGGSTDTQYF.

This clonotype turned up a few times. The genes are TRBV4-2 and TRBJ2-3, with D possibly called TRBD1 or TRBD2 (5 bases each). Trimming pared 0 bases from V and 4 bases from J, leaving 8 bases between. Germline V gene lookup returns CDR1 LGHNA and CDR2 YNFKEQ. The CDR3 extends over 14 amino acids. The CDR3 DNA sequence: TGTGCCAGCAGCCAAGATGGGGGTGCAGATACGCAGTATTTT. Translated: CASSQDGGADTQYF.

This clonotype occurred many times. The chain combines TRBV5-1 with TRBJ2-3; D gene ambiguous. Germline V gene lookup returns CDR1 SGHRS and CDR2 YFSETQ. Trimming cost V 2 bases and J 4 bases, with 5 bases left between them. The CDR3 is made up of 12 amino acids. Here the CDR3 DNA reads TGCGCCAGCAGCTTAGGTTCAGATACGCAGTATTTT. As protein: CASSLGSDTQYF.

The chain employs TRBV29-1 and TRBJ2-5; 10 bases fit TRBD1. The trim removed 7 bases at V and 4 bases at J, leaving 9 bases unmatched. Germline CDR1 reads SQVTM; CDR2 reads ANQGSEA. CDR3 length: 14 amino acids. The CDR3 is CSAPGTGVVETQYF. CDR3 in DNA: TGCAGCGCCCCCGGGACAGGGGTTGTAGAGACCCAGTACTTC.

The rearrangement links TRBV6-2 or TRBV6-3 to TRBJ2-7, with D hard to call. Trimming removed 7 bases at V and 7 bases at J, with 20 bases between. CDR1 and CDR2 from the germline V gene are MNHEY and SVGEGT. CDR3 size: 14 residues. The DNA for the CDR3 is TGTGCCAGCACCCAATGGTCGGGCCCAAGGGAGCAGTACTTC. As protein: CASTQWSGPREQYF.

In this sample, this clonotype turned up a few times. This chain uses TRBV12-3 or TRBV12-4 with TRBJ2-5; 10 bases line up with TRBD2. The CDR3 is made up of 13 amino acids. Trimming at V came to 6 bases and at J to 3 bases, leaving 1 base not matched to a gene. DNA for the CDR3: TGTGCCAGCAGCGGGACTAGCGAAGAGACCCAGTACTTC. It encodes CASSGTSEETQYF.

This chain connects TRBV28 to TRBJ2-7; either TRBD1 or TRBD2 may supply D (5 bases each). The germline V gene has CDR1 MDHEN and CDR2 SYDVKM. CDR3 size: 14 residues. The V gene lost 6 bases and the J gene lost 4 bases, with 16 bases spanning the gap. CDR3 region: CASRLSGSSYEQYF. CDR3 nucleotide sequence: TGTGCCAGCAGGTTGTCAGGGAGTTCTTACGAGCAGTACTTC.

This clonotype came up a few times. This chain joins TRBV12-3 or TRBV12-4 and TRBJ1-4, with TRBD1 as a possible D gene (5 bases). The CDR3 contains 14 residues. V lost 6 bases and J 10 bases, leaving 18 bases between the germline ends. Here the CDR3 reads CASSPGWAGRKLFF. The CDR3 nucleotides read TGTGCCAGCAGCCCCGGATGGGCAGGGAGAAAACTGTTTTTT.

The genes are TRBV20-1 and TRBJ2-1, with 16 bases matching TRBD2. Germline-derived CDR1 and CDR2 are DFQATT and SNEGSKA (reference sequence). V was pared by 5 bases and J by 1 base, with 8 bases of the junction left unmatched. CDR3 length: 18 residues. The CDR3, as DNA: TGCAGTGCTCTTTTGGGACTAGCGGGGGGGCTTTCCTACAATGAGCAGTTCTTC. Translation: CSALLGLAGGLSYNEQFF.

This clonotype was detected only a few times. CDR3 DNA: TGTGCCAGCAGCTCCATCCGAAGGGTTGACTATGGCTACACCTTC. Translating it yields CASSSIRRVDYGYTF. The chain couples TRBV13 to TRBJ1-2, with no clear D. This CDR3 comprises 15 residues. Per germline, CDR1 PRHDT and CDR2 FYEKMQ (reference sequence). The ends were cut back, 4 bases at V and 3 bases at J, with 15 bases in the middle.

V and J are TRBV12-3 or TRBV12-4 and TRBJ1-5; unclear D gene. The CDR3 is made up of 15 amino acids. Deletions cut 4 bases from V and 5 bases from J, with 15 bases between. CDR3 region: CASSSYRELHQPQHF. The CDR3 coding sequence is TGTGCCAGCAGTTCCTACAGAGAACTTCATCAGCCCCAGCATTTT.